This T cell receptor (beta chain) stems from a study of T cells in localized non-small cell lung cancer (TCRdb year 2020). With regard to the full study: Comparing tumors with uninvolved tumor-adjacent lungs, the study looked at the T cell repertoires of roughly 250 patients with early-stage NSCLC. Of the NSCLC patients, 129 were male and around 97 were female, and the mean age was about 69 years. The cohort consisted of a few hundred treatment-naive NSCLC patients whose localized lung tumors had been resected.

TCR beta CDR3 regions were sequenced from DNA using the immunoSEQ Assay. The published analysis was carried out like this. T cell density was computed as TCR beta template counts normalized to usable DNA estimated by amplifying housekeeping genes. Using the preseqR package, richness was estimated by extrapolating to 120,000 templates for tissue samples and 400,000 templates for PBMC samples. Clonality was defined by subtracting Pielou's evenness from one. Tissue-enriched TCRs were identified by differential abundance testing using productive amino-acid clonotypes, minimum total count 5 and alpha 0.1. The Jaccard Index and the Morisita Overlap Index were used to quantify repertoire overlap between compartments. GLIPH clustered TCR beta CDR3s with public tetramer-defined viral CDR3s; viral motifs required at least three viral sequences plus V-gene enrichment. Entries here come from immuneACCESS through TCRdb and include only in-frame sequences with V and J called. Some clones fail to appear in such tables; in the studies checked, an unresolved V gene covers under half of the shortfall, and the cause of the remainder is unknown. From that table come the V and J calls and clone size; the DNA was used to work out D and trimming. The sample records approximately 88,000 clones, approximately 91% of which are singletons. The ten largest clonotypes hold 4.1% of the sample.

At diagnosis, peripheral blood, uninvolved tumor-adjacent lung and tumor were collected and were preserved as a mix of fresh-frozen and FFPE material. For TCR repertoire profiling, blood samples were analyzed as peripheral blood mononuclear cells. What the work shows at the level of the full study, not this receptor alone: Longer overall survival was associated with higher blood T cell density, whereas shorter survival was associated with higher adjacent-lung clonality. A median of approximately 53 of the top 100 tumor clones turned up in the paired uninvolved adjacent lung, and under 30 of those clones also ranked among the top 100 of that same adjacent lung. The highest T cell clonality was observed in uninvolved tumor-adjacent lung, where clonality exceeded that of tumor, suggesting that antigenic responses were more focused in uninvolved tumor-adjacent lung. Since the design was exploratory, TCR variables were selected using unadjusted p-values with no false-discovery rate correction. Multi-region tumor sequencing was not performed, so intratumor heterogeneity could not be excluded.

Its CDR3 holds 13 amino acids, cysteine through phenylalanine. CDR3 DNA only is kept here, 39 bases in frame from base 1. CDR1 and CDR2, looked up from the germline V gene, are MNHEY and SVGAGI. Relative to germline, V is 8 bases shorter and J is 3 bases shorter, with 13 bases between their ends. With respect to this clone: No cognate antigen has been identified for it. The record has no base qualities; no much larger clone is one base away.

Here the chain combines TRBV6-5 and TRBJ1-1; the D gene is not confidently resolved. Sequenced material: PBMCs, taken before any cancer treatment. This TCR derives from a woman aged 35 to 69 with stage II squamous cell lung carcinoma. The sequence in DNA is TGTGCCAGCGGAAGACATTTGTACACTGAAGCTTTCTTT. It is translated as CASGRHLYTEAFF.